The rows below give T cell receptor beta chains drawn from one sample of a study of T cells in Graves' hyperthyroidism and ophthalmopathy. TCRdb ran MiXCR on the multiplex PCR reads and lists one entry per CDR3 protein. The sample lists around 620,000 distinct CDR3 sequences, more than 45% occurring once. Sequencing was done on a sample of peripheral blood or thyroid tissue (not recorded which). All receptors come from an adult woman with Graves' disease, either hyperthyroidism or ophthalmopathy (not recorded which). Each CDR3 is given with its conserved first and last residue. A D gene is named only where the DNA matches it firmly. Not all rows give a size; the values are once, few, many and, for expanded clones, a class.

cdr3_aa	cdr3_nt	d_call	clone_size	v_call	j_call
CASSLLGGNTEAFF	TGTGCCAGCAGCCTACTCGGGGGAAACACTGAAGCTTTCTTT	.	many	TRBV7-9	TRBJ1-1
CASSVGQGEGQPQHF	TGTGCCAGCAGCGTTGGACAGGGGGAGGGTCAGCCCCAGCATTTT	TRBD1	.	TRBV2	TRBJ1-5
CASSLVPTAEAFF	TGCGCCAGCAGCTTGGTTCCGACAGCCGAAGCTTTCTTT	.	many	TRBV5-1	TRBJ1-1
CASSLFVSTPGETQYF	TGTGCCAGCAGCTTATTCGTGTCGACCCCCGGGGAGACCCAGTACTTC	.	.	TRBV7-9	TRBJ2-5
CASSVVGEAIPGNELFF	TGTGCCAGCAGCGTAGTTGGAGAAGCAATTCCGGGCAACGAGCTGTTTTTT	.	many	TRBV9	TRBJ2-2
CASSQGGPPKTQYF	TGCGCCAGCAGCCAAGGGGGACCCCCGAAGACCCAGTACTTC	.	.	TRBV2	TRBJ2-5
CASSAGTADLVFEQYF	TGTGCCAGCAGTGCGGGGACAGCCGACCTTGTTTTCGAGCAGTACTTC	TRBD1	many	TRBV2	TRBJ2-7
CATSREGGSNRETQYF	TGTGCCACCAGCAGAGAAGGTGGGAGCAATAGGGAGACCCAGTACTTC	.	many	TRBV15	TRBJ2-5
CSHGTGLSGNTIYF	TGCAGCCATGGGACAGGCCTCTCTGGAAACACCATATATTTT	TRBD1	.	TRBV29-1	TRBJ1-3
CASRDIGEGEAFF	TGCGCCAGTCGAGACATAGGGGAGGGTGAAGCTTTCTTT	.	many	TRBV5-1	TRBJ1-1
CATSRDGGSNQPQHF	TGTGCCACCAGCAGAGATGGTGGGAGCAATCAGCCCCAGCATTTT	.	.	TRBV15	TRBJ1-5
CASSIGSGSYYTF	TGTGCCAGTAGTATAGGTTCGGGCAGTTACTACACCTTC	.	once	TRBV19	TRBJ1-2
CASSVLQAQGSPLHF	TGTGCCAGCAGTGTTTTACAGGCCCAGGGTTCACCCCTCCACTTT	.	many	TRBV25-1	TRBJ1-6
CSIGQAYEQYF	TGCAGCATCGGACAGGCGTACGAGCAGTACTTC	TRBD1	.	TRBV29-1	TRBJ2-7
CASSLHPDGAKALHF	TGTGCCAGCAGCTTACACCCGGACGGAGCGAAGGCCCTCCACTTT	.	many	TRBV11-3	TRBJ1-6
CASGRSQDETQYF	TGTGCCAGCGGAAGGAGTCAAGACGAGACCCAGTACTTC	.	.	TRBV11-2	TRBJ2-5
CASSAVGGGSPLHF	TGTGCCAGCAGTGCCGTCGGGGGGGGTTCACCCCTCCACTTT	.	.	TRBV12-3/TRBV12-4	TRBJ1-6
CASLQGTGQYF	TGTGCCAGCTTACAGGGGACGGGCCAGTACTTC	TRBD1	.	TRBV7-9	TRBJ2-5
CASSGQDYGYTF	TGTGCCAGCAGCGGACAGGACTATGGCTACACCTTC	TRBD1	many	TRBV5-5	TRBJ1-2
CASNQGTYAGFTGELFF	TGTGCCAGCAACCAAGGGACTTATGCGGGCTTCACCGGGGAGCTGTTTTTT	.	.	TRBV6-1	TRBJ2-2
CASSLDGTGSAFF	TGTGCCAGCAGCTTAGACGGGACAGGCTCCGCTTTCTTT	TRBD1	.	TRBV7-9	TRBJ1-1
CAISGQGYTGELFF	TGTGCCATCAGTGGTCAGGGGTACACCGGGGAGCTGTTTTTT	.	.	TRBV10-3	TRBJ2-2
CASSLVFGEIYGYTF	TGTGCCAGCAGCTTAGTTTTCGGGGAGATTTATGGCTACACCTTC	.	.	TRBV7-9	TRBJ1-2
CASSLRGLTTEAFF	TGCGCCAGCAGCCTCAGGGGGCTCACCACTGAAGCTTTCTTT	TRBD1	many	TRBV5-1	TRBJ1-1
CASSGGTQNTGEQYF	TGCGCCAGCAGCGGAGGGACACAAAACACGGGAGAGCAGTACTTC	.	many	TRBV5-1	TRBJ2-7
CASSAGSSGTSFYEQYF	TGTGCCAGCAGCGCCGGGTCTTCGGGGACTAGCTTCTACGAGCAGTACTTC	TRBD2	many	TRBV5-6	TRBJ2-7
CSANHPVAGGGTEAFF	TGCAGTGCTAACCATCCTGTGGCAGGGGGCGGAACTGAAGCTTTCTTT	TRBD1	.	TRBV20-1	TRBJ1-1